This T cell receptor (beta chain) stems from a study of technical replicates of blood from a handful of donors. This CDR3 comprises 15 residues. Germline CDR1 PRHDT, CDR2 FYEKMQ (reference sequence). The V segment lost 4 bases and the J segment 4 bases; nucleotides outside the gene matches: 7. TCRdb's copy holds only in-frame clones and misses some; the assay was immunoSEQ multiplex PCR. Here the sample spans roughly 92,000 clones, roughly 96% being singletons. The sequence was collected from a human donor in good health. The chain couples TRBV13 to TRBJ2-1, with 7 bases aligning to TRBD2. Source material: T cells isolated from PBMCs. The CDR3, as DNA: TGTGCCAGCAGCTCAACGGGACTACAATACAATGAGCAGTTCTTC. It is translated as CASSSTGLQYNEQFF.